The 3 T cell receptor beta chains listed next were all sequenced from one sample in a study of blood T cell repertoires in COVID-19. This table comes from immunoSEQ multiplex PCR, and its TCRdb copy is limited to in-frame clones, with some not included. The sample holds some 47,000 clones, 90% seen once. Material for sequencing was peripheral blood. The receptors stem from an older man with acute or convalescent COVID-19.

The V gene is TRBV7-2, the J gene TRBJ1-6; 9 bases agree with TRBD1. CDR1 is SGHTA and CDR2 is FQGNSA in the germline V gene. V was pared by 0 bases and J by 6 bases, with 3 bases of the junction left unmatched. The CDR3 covers 16 residues. The CDR3 DNA sequence: TGTGCCAGCAGCTTAGCACAGGGGGCGCGTAATTCACCCCTCCACTTT. It codes for CASSLAQGARNSPLHF. Full variable domain (missing parts from reference TRBV7-2 and TRBJ1-6): GAGVSQSPSNKVTEKGKDVELRCDPISGHTALYWYRQSLGQGLEFLIYFQGNSAPDKSGLPSDRFSAERTGGSVSTLTIQRTQQEDSAVYLCASSLAQGARNSPLHFGNGTRLTVT.

The chain carries TRBV20-1 and TRBJ1-1; D unresolved. Looked up from germline, CDR1 is DFQATT and CDR2 is SNEGSKA (reference sequence). CDR3 length: 11 residues. V was clipped by 4 bases and J by 6 bases, with 9 bases between them. As DNA, the CDR3 is TGCAGTGCTATGAGGGCGGCTGAAGCTTTCTTT. This sequence encodes CSAMRAAEAFF.

The chain employs TRBV6-5 and TRBJ1-2; 8 bases match TRBD1. Germline CDR1 is MNHEY and CDR2 is SVGAGI. CDR3 length: 15 amino acids. J lost 5 bases, V lost 6 bases, and 11 bases had no gene match. CDR3 amino acids: CASSRTGRGTYGYTF. Written as DNA, the CDR3 is TGTGCCAGCAGCCGGACAGGGAGGGGGACATATGGCTACACCTTC.